This TCR beta chain stems from a study of cytomegalovirus exposure and HLA in healthy donors. PCR primers comprised 60 Vbeta and 13 Jbeta primers. The protocol was immunoSEQ multiplex PCR, while the TCRdb copy is restricted to in-frame clones and leaves out a portion. The table lists around 160,000 clones. The TCR comes from a woman aged 45-60 years in good health and CMV-seronegative. Sequencing used PBMCs.

The CDR3 nucleotides read TGTGCCAGCAGCCCCCGGACTAGCGGTCGCACAGATACGCAGTATTTT. This gives the protein CASSPRTSGRTDTQYF. The chain recombines TRBV5-4 with TRBJ2-3, with 10 bases lining up with TRBD2. Germline CDR1 reads SGHNT; CDR2 reads YYREEE (reference sequence). V was pared by 4 bases and J by 1 base, with 6 bases of the junction left unmatched. The CDR3 runs 16 residues.